The 14 T cell receptor beta chains in this list originate from one sample, sequenced in a study of T cell responses to AZD1222 COVID-19 vaccine. Profiled with immunoSEQ multiplex PCR; TCRdb holds only in-frame clones, not every one. The data contain 85,000 to 90,000 clones, less than 90% of them singletons. The material was peripheral blood, obtained 28 days after the second AZD1222 dose. The receptors shown here come from an adult who received the AZD1222 COVID-19 vaccine.

The rearrangement joins TRBV9 to TRBJ1-1, with a possible D match to TRBD1 (5 bases). Germline CDR1 is SGDLS and CDR2 is YYNGEE. V lost 3 bases, J lost 1 base, and 7 bases lay in between. There are 13 residues in the CDR3. In nucleotides, the CDR3 is TGTGCCAGCAGCGGACAGAGGAACACTGAAGCTTTCTTT. Translated: CASSGQRNTEAFF.

The chain employs TRBV3-1 (or the pseudogene TRBV3-2) and TRBJ1-1; D unresolved. Germline V gene sequence: CDR1 LGHDT, CDR2 YNNKEL (reference sequence). The CDR3 length is 13 residues. The V end lost 4 bases, the J end lost 1 base, and 7 bases lay between the germline ends. CDR3 loop: CASSPTANTEAFF. The CDR3, as DNA: TGTGCCAGCAGCCCCACAGCGAACACTGAAGCTTTCTTT.

The chain recombines TRBV5-1 with TRBJ1-1, with 7 bases that match TRBD1. Germline V lookup: CDR1 SGHRS, CDR2 YFSETQ. This CDR3 contains 17 residues. The V segment lost 4 bases and the J segment 0 bases; nucleotides outside the gene matches: 12. The CDR3 coding sequence is TGCGCCAGCAGCAAGGGACAGCCTGGCGCCATGAACACTGAAGCTTTCTTT. It encodes CASSKGQPGAMNTEAFF.

The chain combines TRBV2 with TRBJ2-7, with D tentatively TRBD2 (6 bases). CDR3 size: 13 residues. V lost 7 bases and J lost 3, with 13 bases in between. Germline V lookup: CDR1 SNHLY, CDR2 FYNNEI. The DNA for the CDR3 is TGTGCCAGCATGGGGGGACTGAGCTACGAGCAGTACTTC. Its translation is CASMGGLSYEQYF.

The chain joins TRBV12-3 or TRBV12-4 to TRBJ1-5; D call uncertain. Trimming shortened V by 6 bases and J by 1 base, and 4 bases separated the two germline ends. The CDR3 is 12 amino acids. DNA for the CDR3: TGTGCCAGCAGCAAAAGCAATCAGCCCCAGCATTTT. It yields the protein CASSKSNQPQHF.

Only one count was recorded for this clone. The J gene is TRBJ1-5, the V gene TRBV27; tentative D call: TRBD1 (6 bases). The CDR3 spans 15 residues. Per germline, CDR1 MNHEY and CDR2 SMNVEV (reference sequence). Trimming shortened V by 3 bases and J by 5 bases, and 14 bases separated the two germline ends. The chain's CDR3 is CASSFTNRVDQPQHF. As DNA, the CDR3 is TGTGCCAGCAGTTTTACTAACAGGGTCGATCAGCCCCAGCATTTT.

The chain is built from TRBV6-6 and TRBJ2-3; D gene ambiguous. Trimming removed 2 bases at V and 1 base at J, with 1 base between. Germline assignment: CDR1 MNHNY and CDR2 SVGAGI (reference sequence). The CDR3 totals 12 residues. CDR3 DNA sequence: TGTGCCAGCAGTTACGGCACAGATACGCAGTATTTT. Its protein product is CASSYGTDTQYF.

Here the CDR3 DNA reads TGTGCCAGCAGTCTGGGGGTGATGGGCTCTGGGGCCAACGTCCTGACTTTC. Translating it yields CASSLGVMGSGANVLTF. This chain connects TRBV5-6 to TRBJ2-6, with D perhaps being TRBD1 or TRBD2 (5 bases each). The CDR3 length is 17 residues. CDR1 and CDR2 (germline): SGHDT, YYEEEE. V lost 5 bases, J lost 0 bases, and 15 bases lay in between.

The rearrangement links TRBV11-2 to TRBJ2-1; no clear D gene. CDR3 length: 15 amino acids. The V end lost 3 bases, the J end lost 4 bases, and 13 bases lay between the germline ends. CDR1 is SGHAT and CDR2 is FQNNGV in the germline V gene. CDR3 loop: CASSLGGSMYNEQFF. DNA of the CDR3: TGTGCCAGCAGCTTGGGTGGCAGCATGTACAATGAGCAGTTCTTC.

V usage is TRBV6-5 and J usage is TRBJ1-1; 10 bases line up with TRBD1. There are 13 residues in the CDR3. With V trimmed by 6 bases and J by 4 bases, 2 bases remained unmatched. Germline V gives CDR1 MNHEY, CDR2 SVGAGI. CDR3 coding DNA: TGTGCCAGCAGGCGGACAGGGGGCACTGAAGCTTTCTTT. Amino acids: CASRRTGGTEAFF.

Here the CDR3 DNA reads TGTGGCCTGAGCCGGGACAGTAATGAAAAACTGTTTTTT. This translates into CGLSRDSNEKLFF. This chain links TRBV6-5 with TRBJ1-4; 7 nucleotides line up with TRBD1. The germline CDR1 and CDR2 sequences are MNHEY and SVGAGI. CDR3 size: 13 residues.

This chain joins TRBV9 and TRBJ1-1; D possibly corresponds to TRBD1 (6 bases). CDR3 length equals 14 residues. CDR1 SGDLS and CDR2 YYNGEE come from the germline V gene. The V and J ends lost 3 bases and 3 bases respectively, with 12 bases between them. The CDR3 coding sequence is TGTGCCAGCAGCGCCGAACAGGGTTACACTGAAGCTTTCTTT. As protein: CASSAEQGYTEAFF.

The gene calls are TRBV7-3 and TRBJ2-7; D is possibly TRBD1 (7 bases). V was pared by 5 bases and J by 1 base, with 12 bases between. The length of the CDR3 is 14 residues. Germline loops: CDR1 SGHTA, CDR2 FQGTGA. CDR3 sequence (DNA): TGTGCCAGCAGCCAGCAGGGGGGATCCTACGAGCAGTACTTC. Translated: CASSQQGGSYEQYF.

CDR3 in amino acids: CASSPGTSGGPGFF. Written as DNA, the CDR3 is TGTGCCAGCAGCCCCGGGACTAGCGGGGGGCCAGGGTTCTTC. V usage is TRBV5-6 and J usage is TRBJ2-1, with 15 bases identical to TRBD2. Germline values: CDR1 SGHDT, CDR2 YYEEEE. V was pared by 4 bases and J by 15 bases, with 8 bases of the junction left unmatched. The CDR3 sequence is 14 residues long.